This is a list of T cell receptor beta chains from one sample in a study of identical twins. TCRdb analysed the 5' RACE reads with MiXCR anew, one entry per CDR3 protein. This table holds 640,000 or so distinct CDR3 sequences, roughly 6% found once. Sequences were obtained from naive T cells sorted from blood. These receptors were obtained from a man aged 18 to 29 in good health. The CDR3 runs from the conserved cysteine through the conserved F or W. Fields, in order: J gene, V gene, clone size, D gene, CDR3 protein, CDR3 DNA. A D gene is named only where the DNA matches it firmly. The size field is filled for only some rows; it gives once, few, many or a size class.

TRBJ2-1,TRBV29-1,many,NA,CSALTDEQFF,TGCAGCGCCCTGACCGATGAGCAGTTCTTC
TRBJ1-1,TRBV5-1,many,NA,CASSLERAGGTEAFF,TGCGCCAGCAGCTTGGAGAGGGCCGGTGGCACTGAAGCTTTCTTT
TRBJ2-1,TRBV6-1,NA,TRBD2,CASSEALPLAGEQFF,TGTGCCAGCAGTGAAGCGCTTCCGCTAGCGGGCGAGCAGTTCTTC
TRBJ2-3,TRBV7-9,NA,TRBD2,CASSFPKREPQADTQYF,TGTGCCAGCAGCTTTCCTAAGCGGGAGCCGCAGGCGGATACGCAGTATTTT
TRBJ2-4,TRBV24-1,many,NA,CATSVGDIQYF,TGTGCCACCAGTGTGGGAGACATTCAGTACTTC
TRBJ1-2,TRBV20-1,many,NA,CSAREGISSFNYGYTF,TGCAGTGCTAGAGAAGGGATCTCGAGCTTCAACTATGGCTACACCTTC
TRBJ2-3,TRBV5-1,many,NA,CASSLDGTAQYF,TGCGCCAGCAGCTTGGACGGGACGGCGCAGTATTTT
TRBJ1-1,TRBV9,many,TRBD1,CASSVDGGQGNTEAFF,TGTGCCAGCAGCGTAGACGGGGGACAGGGGAACACTGAAGCTTTCTTT
TRBJ1-2,TRBV9,few,NA,CASSFRTGGYTF,TGTGCCAGCAGCTTCCGGACGGGTGGCTACACCTTC
TRBJ2-1,TRBV18,NA,NA,CASSLFQTDSNEQFF,TGTGCCAGCTCACTGTTCCAGACTGATAGCAATGAGCAGTTCTTC
TRBJ1-4,TRBV27,NA,NA,CASSLLAANEKLFF,TGTGCCAGCAGTTTATTGGCGGCTAATGAAAAACTGTTTTTT
TRBJ1-6,TRBV28,many,NA,CASRGVVDSPLHF,TGTGCCAGCAGGGGGGTCGTGGATTCACCCCTCCACTTT
TRBJ1-2,TRBV7-2,few,NA,CASSLARTVTNYGYTF,TGTGCCAGCAGCTTAGCCCGGACAGTTACTAACTATGGCTACACCTTC
TRBJ2-1,TRBV6-5,few,NA,CASSYTTSGEQFF,TGTGCCAGCAGTTACACCACGTCGGGAGAGCAGTTCTTC
TRBJ1-1,TRBV3-1,few,NA,CASSQARWTVNTEAFF,TGTGCCAGCAGCCAAGCCAGATGGACGGTTAACACTGAAGCTTTCTTT
TRBJ2-7,TRBV6-1,many,NA,CASRPSGSFYEQYF,TGTGCCAGCAGACCCTCTGGGAGCTTTTACGAGCAGTACTTC
TRBJ2-5,TRBV11-2,NA,NA,CASSPGQGGGPRETQYF,TGTGCCAGCAGCCCGGGCCAGGGAGGGGGACCAAGGGAGACCCAGTACTTC
TRBJ2-1,TRBV12-3/TRBV12-4,many,NA,CASRDTSLGEQFF,TGTGCCAGCAGAGACACTAGCTTGGGTGAGCAGTTCTTC
TRBJ2-2,TRBV27,few,TRBD2,CASSLSASGSTGELFF,TGTGCCAGCAGTTTATCAGCTAGCGGGAGTACCGGGGAGCTGTTTTTT
TRBJ2-3,TRBV5-1,few,NA,CASRGGLDTDTQYF,TGCGCCAGCAGGGGTGGCCTCGACACAGATACGCAGTATTTT
TRBJ2-5,TRBV20-1,many,NA,CSARDLVRVGETQYF,TGCAGTGCTAGAGATTTGGTGAGGGTAGGAGAGACCCAGTACTTC
TRBJ2-1,TRBV20-1,NA,TRBD2,CSARLAGAPEQFF,TGCAGTGCTAGACTAGCGGGAGCACCTGAGCAGTTCTTC
TRBJ1-6,TRBV7-2,many,NA,CASSLVDNSPLHF,TGTGCCAGCAGCTTAGTCGATAATTCACCCCTCCACTTT
TRBJ1-5,TRBV20-1,many,NA,CSARPRGNPIEPQHF,TGCAGTGCTAGGCCCCGTGGTAACCCCATCGAGCCCCAGCATTTT
TRBJ2-3,TRBV5-5,many,TRBD1,CASSPGQGRDTQYF,TGTGCCAGCAGCCCGGGACAGGGAAGAGATACGCAGTATTTT
TRBJ2-1,TRBV11-2,NA,TRBD2,CASSLVPSGNNEQFF,TGTGCCAGCAGCTTAGTCCCTAGCGGCAACAATGAGCAGTTCTTC
TRBJ1-4,TRBV4-3,NA,NA,CASSQVTGTNEKLFF,TGCGCCAGCAGCCAAGTCACGGGGACTAATGAAAAACTGTTTTTT